This T cell receptor (beta chain) originates from a study of blood T cell repertoires in COVID-19. About the study: Samples representing acute and convalescent COVID-19 were sourced from the United States, Italy and Spain. The analysed material was cDNA or gDNA that came from T cells, B-cell-depleted T cells, or PBMCs.

Deletions cut 5 bases from V and 4 bases from J, with 15 bases between. This CDR3 is 14 amino acids long. Germline-derived CDR1 and CDR2 are SGHNT and YENEEA. Authors' data handling: How many nucleated cells were present was estimated from reference gene primer amplification. TCRdb keeps only in-frame clones here, not all; method: immunoSEQ multiplex PCR. D and trimming come from the DNA, and the V and J calls and clone size come from that table. The top ten clones hold approximately 16% of a sample with over 30,000 clones, 75% to 80% of them seen once. The sequence was obtained from a human donor in a cohort sampled during active COVID-19. Sequencing was performed on peripheral blood. The genes are TRBV11-3 and TRBJ2-7, with D tentatively TRBD2 (6 bases). CDR3 residues: CASSVQGSGYEQYF. The CDR3 nucleotides are TGTGCCAGCAGCGTCCAGGGAAGCGGGTACGAGCAGTACTTC.